Following are 31 T cell receptor beta chains from one sample sequenced in a study of beta chain features in type 1 diabetes. Since all of the isolated RNA was reverse transcribed, expressed TCRB transcripts were what got sequenced. Here immunoSEQ multiplex PCR was the method, and the copy in TCRdb shows in-frame clones only, minus some. Among 360,000 or so clones listed, 15% to 20% were seen once. Material for sequencing was naive CD4+ T cells from blood. These receptors came from a woman aged 18-29 years in good health.

This clone was counted only a few times. This chain connects TRBV5-1 to TRBJ1-1, with D perhaps matching TRBD1 (6 bases). Trimming left V 0 bases short and J 4 bases short, with 7 bases between. Germline CDR1 reads SGHRS; CDR2 reads YFSETQ. The CDR3 runs to 13 residues. The CDR3 DNA reads TGCGCCAGCAGCTTGGACAGGGCCACTGAAGCTTTCTTT. Translation gives CASSLDRATEAFF.

There are a few counts of this clone. The rearrangement links TRBV5-1 to TRBJ2-2; 10 bases agree with TRBD2. The germline V gene encodes CDR1 SGHRS and CDR2 YFSETQ. This CDR3 has 17 amino acids. Trimming cost V 0 bases and J 3 bases; bases outside gene matches: 5. CDR3 DNA sequence: TGCGCCAGCAGCTTGGAGAAACTAGCGGGGTACACCGGGGAGCTGTTTTTT. It codes for CASSLEKLAGYTGELFF.

The chain links TRBV7-8 to TRBJ1-2; D call uncertain. The germline V and J ends were trimmed by 2 bases and 4 bases, with 8 bases remaining between them. The CDR3 has 13 residues. The germline V gene encodes CDR1 SGHVS and CDR2 FQNEAQ. The CDR3 sequence: CASSLTVPYGYTF. DNA of the CDR3: TGTGCCAGCAGCTTAACGGTTCCCTATGGCTACACCTTC.

This clone was counted only a few times. The rearrangement joins TRBV9 to TRBJ2-5; the match to TRBD2 covers 7 bases. The V gene's germline CDR1 is SGDLS and CDR2 YYNGEE. J gave up 5 bases and V 0 bases, and 16 bases lay outside the gene matches. The length of the CDR3 is 18 residues. The CDR3 is CASSVAPNGGLSRETQYF. The CDR3 DNA is TGTGCCAGCAGCGTAGCCCCTAACGGGGGACTATCCCGCGAGACCCAGTACTTC.

This clone has just a few counts. This rearrangement joins TRBV25-1 to TRBJ2-1, with 7 bases matching TRBD2. V lost 4 bases, J lost 7 bases, and 10 bases stayed unmatched. The CDR3 spans 15 residues. The germline CDR1 and CDR2 sequences are MGHDK and SYGVNS. The DNA for the CDR3 is TGTGCCAGCAGTGTCTCCTGGGGAGGGGTGAATGAGCAGTTCTTC. It specifies CASSVSWGGVNEQFF.

The chain uses TRBV4-2 and TRBJ2-7; 8 positions match TRBD1. Looked up from germline, CDR1 is LGHNA and CDR2 is YNFKEQ. V trimming: 0 bases; J trimming: 2 bases; junction bases outside the gene matches: 3. The CDR3 covers 15 residues. CDR3 nucleotide sequence: TGTGCCAGCAGCCAAGATTGGACAGGGCCCTACGAGCAGTACTTC. As protein: CASSQDWTGPYEQYF.

This clone was observed a few times. The chain joins TRBV6-6 to TRBJ2-3; weak D call: TRBD2 (6 bases). This CDR3 spans 16 amino acids. CDR1 is MNHNY and CDR2 is SVGAGI in the germline V gene (reference sequence). V lost 1 base and J lost 0, with 11 bases in between. CDR3 amino acids: CASSYYGSGSTDTQYF. CDR3 coding DNA: TGTGCCAGCAGTTACTACGGTAGCGGTAGCACAGATACGCAGTATTTT.

This rearrangement joins TRBV5-1 to TRBJ2-3; D remains ambiguous. CDR1 is SGHRS and CDR2 is YFSETQ in the germline V gene. This CDR3 is 11 amino acids long. Trimming removed 6 bases from V and 5 bases from J, with 7 bases in between. CDR3 loop: CASNSKDTQYF. CDR3 sequence (DNA): TGCGCCAGCAACTCAAAAGATACGCAGTATTTT.

This clone was counted only a few times. The chain employs TRBV19 and TRBJ2-3; D possibly corresponds to TRBD1 (6 bases). Germline lookup yields CDR1 LNHDA and CDR2 SQIVND (reference sequence). The CDR3 is made up of 16 amino acids. V dropped 5 bases and J dropped 0 bases, with 15 bases sitting between them. The CDR3 protein is CASSPSMGASTDTQYF. CDR3 in DNA: TGTGCCAGTAGTCCCTCTATGGGGGCAAGCACAGATACGCAGTATTTT.

The V gene is TRBV19, the J gene TRBJ1-4; D is uncertain. CDR1 is LNHDA and CDR2 is SQIVND in the germline V gene (reference sequence). V was trimmed by 6 bases and J by 6 bases, leaving 11 bases between them. This CDR3 has 13 residues. The chain's CDR3 is CASRSYYDEKLFF. The CDR3 DNA is TGTGCCAGTAGATCCTACTACGATGAAAAACTGTTTTTT.

This clone showed up just a few times. The CDR3 reads CASREDGYGYTF. CDR3 nucleotide sequence: TGTGCCAGCAGGGAGGATGGCTATGGCTACACCTTC. The V call is TRBV2, the J call TRBJ1-2; D unresolved. From germline, CDR1 is SNHLY and CDR2 FYNNEI. This CDR3 contains 12 residues. V dropped 6 bases and J dropped 4 bases, with 9 bases sitting between them.

This sequence joins TRBV5-8 and TRBJ2-7, with TRBD1 matching over 11 bases. The CDR3 totals 14 residues. V trimming: 4 bases; J trimming: 6 bases; junction bases outside the gene matches: 6. Germline V CDR1 and CDR2: SGHTS, YDEGEE. The DNA for the CDR3 is TGTGCCAGCAGCGCCCGGACAGGGGGCATCGAGCAGTACTTC. Translating gives CASSARTGGIEQYF.

The table lists this clone with a few counts. This sequence joins TRBV9 and TRBJ1-1; the D gene is possibly TRBD1 (6 bases). The length of the CDR3 is 14 residues. V lost 1 base, J lost 2 bases, and 9 bases lay in between. Per germline, CDR1 SGDLS and CDR2 YYNGEE. The CDR3 nucleotides are TGTGCCAGCAGCGTAACACAGGGCAACACTGAAGCTTTCTTT. As protein: CASSVTQGNTEAFF. The full variable domain, in which reference TRBV9 and TRBJ1-1 provide the parts outside the CDR3, is DSGVTQTPKHLITATGQRVTLRCSPRSGDLSVYWYQQSLDQGLQFLIQYYNGEERAKGNILERFSAQQFPDLHSELNLSSLELGDSALYFCASSVTQGNTEAFFGQGTRLTVV.

The V and J genes are TRBV2 and TRBJ1-1, with 7 nucleotides matching TRBD1. The V and J ends lost 5 bases and 4 bases, in that order; junction bases with no gene match: 13. From germline, CDR1 is SNHLY and CDR2 FYNNEI. This CDR3 spans 16 amino acids. CDR3 region: CASSLEGGAGVTEAFF. CDR3 nucleotides: TGTGCCAGCAGTCTTGAAGGGGGCGCGGGCGTCACTGAAGCTTTCTTT.

This clone has just a few counts. The chain joins TRBV19 to TRBJ1-1; D gene ambiguous. Germline CDR1 LNHDA, CDR2 SQIVND (reference sequence). Between the trimmed V and J ends, which lost 7 bases and 3 bases, there was a span of 9 bases. The CDR3 sequence is 12 residues long. The CDR3 sequence: CASTGRDTEAFF. CDR3 nucleotides: TGTGCCAGTACCGGCCGGGACACTGAAGCTTTCTTT.

This clone was observed a few times. J is TRBJ2-3 and V is TRBV5-6, with D possibly matching TRBD1 (6 bases). This CDR3 comprises 14 residues. Looked up from germline, CDR1 is SGHDT and CDR2 is YYEEEE. V was cut by 3 bases and J by 0 bases, with 8 bases left in between. The CDR3 DNA follows: TGTGCCAGCAGCTCCACAGGGAGCACAGATACGCAGTATTTT. This sequence encodes CASSSTGSTDTQYF. Variable domain in full (rest from reference TRBV5-6 and TRBJ2-3): DAGVTQSPTHLIKTRGQQVTLRCSPKSGHDTVSWYQQALGQGPQFIFQYYEEEERQRGNFPDRFSGHQFPNYSSELNVNALLLGDSALYLCASSSTGSTDTQYFGPGTRLTVL.

This clone has a handful of counts. This chain links TRBV7-6 with TRBJ2-1, with 14 bases that match TRBD2. This CDR3 has 20 residues. Germline V gives CDR1 SGHVS, CDR2 FNYEAQ. The junction had 10 bases not matched to a gene; V was cut back by 3 bases and J by 0 bases. This chain's CDR3 is CASSFPSGLAGVDSYNEQFF. DNA of the CDR3: TGTGCCAGCAGCTTTCCGTCGGGACTAGCGGGAGTCGACTCCTACAATGAGCAGTTCTTC.

This clone appeared a few times. This chain joins TRBV18 and TRBJ2-1; 8 nucleotides line up with TRBD1. Germline values: CDR1 KGHSH, CDR2 LQKENI. This CDR3 has 15 amino acids. V lost 6 bases and J lost 6; bases outside the gene matches: 10. CDR3 amino acids: CASSQRQGSGNEQFF. CDR3 bases: TGTGCCAGCTCCCAACGACAGGGGTCGGGCAATGAGCAGTTCTTC. Together with reference TRBV18 and TRBJ2-1, the CDR3 gives the full variable domain: NAGVMQNPRHLVRRRGQEARLRCSPMKGHSHVYWYRQLPEEGLKFMVYLQKENIIDESGMPKERFSAEFPKEGPSILRIQQVVRGDSAAYFCASSQRQGSGNEQFFGPGTRLTVL.

The chain uses TRBV7-9 and TRBJ1-1, with 8 bases that match TRBD1. Germline V gene lookup returns CDR1 SEHNR and CDR2 FQNEAQ (reference sequence). The CDR3 spans 13 residues. J lost 7 bases, V lost 6 bases, and 7 bases had no gene match. In DNA, the CDR3 is TGTGCCAGCAGGCCCACAGGGGGTGGTGAAGCTTTCTTT. This encodes CASRPTGGGEAFF.

The J gene is TRBJ2-7, the V gene TRBV6-1; D remains unclear. The CDR3 is made up of 12 amino acids. CDR1 is MNHNS and CDR2 is SASEGT in the germline V gene. V shed 6 bases and J shed 2 bases, with 8 bases lying between them. The CDR3 nucleotides are TGTGCCAGCAGGGATACTACCTACGAGCAGTACTTC. It is translated as CASRDTTYEQYF.

The V call is TRBV29-1, the J call TRBJ2-5; the match to TRBD2 covers 8 bases. The closer fit of TRBJ2-7 to the DNA end suggests the J call may be wrong. This CDR3 comprises 13 residues. Germline V CDR1 and CDR2: SQVTM, ANQGSEA. CDR3 residues: CSVVAGLSYEQYF. DNA for the CDR3: TGCAGCGTTGTAGCGGGGCTCTCCTACGAGCAGTACTTC.

V usage is TRBV25-1 and J usage is TRBJ2-1; 11 nucleotides agree with TRBD2. The CDR3 is made up of 17 amino acids. Germline assignment: CDR1 MGHDK and CDR2 SYGVNS. V was clipped by 6 bases and J by 7 bases; unmatched bases: 14. Written as DNA, the CDR3 is TGTGCCAGCAGCCCACGGGGGAGGACTAGCGGGTCGAATGAGCAGTTCTTC. Its translation is CASSPRGRTSGSNEQFF.

The chain links TRBV9 to TRBJ2-5; TRBD1 matches 9 bases. The V segment lost 4 bases and the J segment 4 bases; nucleotides outside the gene matches: 8. CDR3 length: 15 amino acids. Per germline, CDR1 SGDLS and CDR2 YYNGEE. In DNA form, the CDR3 reads TGTGCCAGCAGCTATACAGGGGGCTTGAGAGAGACCCAGTACTTC. It translates to CASSYTGGLRETQYF.

This clone has more than one count but fewer than ten. The V call is TRBV28, the J call TRBJ1-4; D not certain. V was shortened by 2 bases and J by 5 bases, with 9 bases between the two germline ends. Per germline, CDR1 MDHEN and CDR2 SYDVKM. CDR3 size: 14 residues. The CDR3 region has the DNA TGTGCCAGCAGTTTAAACGCAGGCAATGAAAAACTGTTTTTT. Residues: CASSLNAGNEKLFF.

This clone was seen only a few times. The rearrangement joins TRBV21-1 to TRBJ1-5. TRBV21-1 is classified as a pseudogene. This CDR3 has 15 amino acids. CDR3 loop: CASSKGGGSNQPQHF. CDR3 in DNA: TGTGCCAGCAGCAAAGGGGGAGGGAGCAATCAGCCCCAGCATTTT.

J is TRBJ1-4 and V is TRBV5-4, with TRBD1 identical over 7 bases. Germline assignment: CDR1 SGHNT and CDR2 YYREEE (reference sequence). The length of the CDR3 is 16 residues. Trimming cost V 0 bases and J 0 bases; bases outside gene matches: 2. CDR3 region: CASSLGQGATNEKLFF. DNA for the CDR3: TGTGCCAGCAGCTTGGGACAGGGAGCAACTAATGAAAAACTGTTTTTT.

This clone has only a few counts. This sequence joins TRBV13 and TRBJ2-3; D is unclear. Germline CDR1 PRHDT, CDR2 FYEKMQ (reference sequence). The CDR3 sequence is 13 residues long. Trimming pared 5 bases from V and 0 bases from J, leaving 6 bases between. Here the CDR3 DNA reads TGTGCCAGCAGCGTCCGTAGCACAGATACGCAGTATTTT. Translation gives CASSVRSTDTQYF.

The table lists this clone with a few counts. The chain combines TRBV29-1 with TRBJ2-3, with TRBD2 identical over 7 bases. The junction had 4 bases not matched to a gene; V was cut back by 5 bases and J by 2 bases. The CDR3 loop spans 13 amino acids. Germline CDR1 reads SQVTM; CDR2 reads ANQGSEA. DNA of the CDR3: TGCAGCGTTTTGGGGGGGATCACAGATACGCAGTATTTT. Its protein product is CSVLGGITDTQYF.

This clone was found a few times. The rearrangement joins TRBV29-1 to TRBJ1-5; D is perhaps TRBD1 (5 bases). The V end lost 6 bases, the J end lost 0 bases, and 12 bases lay between the germline ends. Germline CDR1 SQVTM, CDR2 ANQGSEA. The CDR3 totals 14 residues. CDR3 nucleotide sequence: TGCAGCGTCGTGGACACGAATAGCAATCAGCCCCAGCATTTT. Translation: CSVVDTNSNQPQHF.

V gene TRBV7-9 combines with J gene TRBJ1-2; maybe TRBD1 (5 bases). The CDR3 totals 13 residues. V lost 1 base and J lost 7, with 10 bases in between. The germline V gene encodes CDR1 SEHNR and CDR2 FQNEAQ (reference sequence). CDR3 bases: TGTGCCAGCAGCTTAGATAGGGGCGGTGGCTACACCTTC. The encoded protein is CASSLDRGGGYTF.

This clone has more than one count but fewer than ten. The V gene is TRBV11-3, the J gene TRBJ2-1; TRBD2 might be the D (6 bases). Germline-derived CDR1 and CDR2 are SGHNT and YENEEA. V was pared by 5 bases and J by 12 bases, with 11 bases between. The CDR3 totals 11 residues. The CDR3 DNA follows: TGTGCCAGCAGCCGCGGGACGTCGCAGTTCTTC. Protein product: CASSRGTSQFF. Complete variable domain (other parts from reference TRBV11-3 and TRBJ2-1): EAGVVQSPRYKIIEKKQPVAFWCNPISGHNTLYWYLQNLGQGPELLIRYENEEAVDDSQLPKDRFSAERLKGVDSTLKIQPAELGDSAVYLCASSRGTSQFFGPGTRLTVL.